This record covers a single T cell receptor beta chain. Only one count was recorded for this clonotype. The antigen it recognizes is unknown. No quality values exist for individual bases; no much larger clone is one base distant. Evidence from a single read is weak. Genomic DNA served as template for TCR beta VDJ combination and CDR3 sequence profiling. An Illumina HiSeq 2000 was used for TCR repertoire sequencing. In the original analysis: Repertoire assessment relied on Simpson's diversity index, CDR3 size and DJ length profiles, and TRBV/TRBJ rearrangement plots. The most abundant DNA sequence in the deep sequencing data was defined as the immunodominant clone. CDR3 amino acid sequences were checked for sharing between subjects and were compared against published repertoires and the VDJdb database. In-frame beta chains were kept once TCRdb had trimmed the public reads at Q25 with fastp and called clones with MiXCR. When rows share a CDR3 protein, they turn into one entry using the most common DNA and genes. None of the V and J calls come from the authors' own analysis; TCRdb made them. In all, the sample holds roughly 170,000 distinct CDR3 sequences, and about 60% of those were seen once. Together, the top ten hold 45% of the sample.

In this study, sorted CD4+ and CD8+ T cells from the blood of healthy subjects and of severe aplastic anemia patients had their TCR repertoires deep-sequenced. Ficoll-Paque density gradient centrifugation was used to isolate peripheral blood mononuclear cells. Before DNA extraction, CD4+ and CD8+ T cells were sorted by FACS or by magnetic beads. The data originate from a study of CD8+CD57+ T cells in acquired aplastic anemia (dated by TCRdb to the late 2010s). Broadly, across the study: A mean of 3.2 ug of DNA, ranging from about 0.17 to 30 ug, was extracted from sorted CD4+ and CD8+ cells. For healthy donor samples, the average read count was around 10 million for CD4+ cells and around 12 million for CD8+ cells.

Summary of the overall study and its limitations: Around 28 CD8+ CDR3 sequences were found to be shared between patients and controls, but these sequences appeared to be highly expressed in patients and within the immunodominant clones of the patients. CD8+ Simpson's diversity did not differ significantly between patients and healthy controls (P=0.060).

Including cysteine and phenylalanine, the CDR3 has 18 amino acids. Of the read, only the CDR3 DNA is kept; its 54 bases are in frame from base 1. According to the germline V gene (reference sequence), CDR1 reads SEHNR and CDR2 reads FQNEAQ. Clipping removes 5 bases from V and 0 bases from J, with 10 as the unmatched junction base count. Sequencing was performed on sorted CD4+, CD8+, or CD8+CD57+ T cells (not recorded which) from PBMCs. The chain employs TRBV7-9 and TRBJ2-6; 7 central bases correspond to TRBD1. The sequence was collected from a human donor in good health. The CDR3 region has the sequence CASSPETGSTSGANVLTF. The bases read TGTGCCAGCAGCCCTGAGACAGGGTCCACCTCTGGGGCCAACGTCCTGACTTTC.